The rows below give T cell receptor beta chains drawn from one sample of a study of T-cell reconstitution after alpha-beta-depleted transplantation in children. Using its own MiXCR run on the PCR reads, TCRdb lists one record per CDR3 protein. The sample holds 350,000 to 400,000 distinct CDR3 sequences, less than 15% seen once. Sequenced here: PBMCs, sampled from the stem cell graft. The receptors were sampled from a human donor who donated a stem cell graft to a child with Fanconi anemia. Each CDR3 is given with its conserved first and last residue. Each record gives: V gene, J gene, D gene, clone size, CDR3 DNA, CDR3 protein. A D gene is named only where the DNA matches it firmly. Expanded clones are given a class, and other clones once, few, many or no size at all.

V: TRBV20-1
J: TRBJ1-1
D: -
size: -
DNA: TGCAGTGCTGGCGAAAGGGGCTACGGGGAAGCTTTCTTT
CDR3: CSAGERGYGEAFF

V: TRBV29-1
J: TRBJ2-7
D: TRBD1
size: many
DNA: TGCAGCGTTACCGGGACAGGTTTGTACGAGCAGTACTTC
CDR3: CSVTGTGLYEQYF

V: TRBV7-2
J: TRBJ2-5
D: TRBD1
size: -
DNA: TGTGCCAGCAGCCTGAACCGGGACAGGGGGCGGGAGACCCAGTACTTC
CDR3: CASSLNRDRGRETQYF

V: TRBV21-1
J: TRBJ2-3
D: -
size: -
DNA: TGTGCCAGCAGCTCCGACTCCCCAGGGGAGGCAGATACGCAGTATTTT
CDR3: CASSSDSPGEADTQYF

V: TRBV5-5
J: TRBJ2-5
D: TRBD2
size: many
DNA: TGTGCCAGCAGCTTGGCTAGCGGGGAAGAGACCCAGTACTTC
CDR3: CASSLASGEETQYF

V: TRBV5-6
J: TRBJ2-1
D: TRBD2
size: -
DNA: TGTGCCAGCAGCCCTTCCCAGAGCGGGGGGGCCCATGAGCAGTTCTTC
CDR3: CASSPSQSGGAHEQFF

V: TRBV7-6
J: TRBJ2-5
D: TRBD2
size: few
DNA: TGTGCCAGCAGCCCCCCCGGGGGGGAAGAGACCCAGTACTTC
CDR3: CASSPPGGEETQYF

V: TRBV12-3/TRBV12-4
J: TRBJ1-5
D: TRBD1
size: few
DNA: TGTGCCAGCAGTGTTGGACAGGGACGTCAGCCCCAGCATTTT
CDR3: CASSVGQGRQPQHF

V: TRBV27
J: TRBJ2-1
D: TRBD1
size: many
DNA: TGTGCCAGCAGCCAAGACAGGGTGCGGAATGAGCAGTTCTTC
CDR3: CASSQDRVRNEQFF

V: TRBV6-2/TRBV6-3
J: TRBJ1-1
D: -
size: many
DNA: TGTGCCAGCAGTTACCAGGAAAGGGGTGAAGCTTTCTTT
CDR3: CASSYQERGEAFF

V: TRBV3-1
J: TRBJ1-1
D: TRBD1
size: few
DNA: TGTGCCAGCAGCCAGGCCGGACAGGGGAGGGGAGCTTTCTTT
CDR3: CASSQAGQGRGAFF

V: TRBV18
J: TRBJ2-5
D: -
size: -
DNA: TGTGCCAGCTCACCGGAGTTCCTCCAAGAGACCCAGTACTTC
CDR3: CASSPEFLQETQYF

V: TRBV7-2
J: TRBJ2-1
D: -
size: -
DNA: TGTGCCAGCAGCTTATCAGTACGGGGGGCCCTAGAAAATGAGCAGTTCTTC
CDR3: CASSLSVRGALENEQFF

V: TRBV4-1
J: TRBJ1-5
D: -
size: -
DNA: TGCGCCAGCAGCCAAGATCTCGGGGGAGCCCAGCATTTT
CDR3: CASSQDLGGAQHF

V: TRBV4-3
J: TRBJ2-1
D: TRBD2
size: few
DNA: TGCGCCAGCAGCCAAGAAAACGTACTAGCGACCTACAATGAGCAGTTCTTC
CDR3: CASSQENVLATYNEQFF

V: TRBV20-1
J: TRBJ1-1
D: TRBD1
size: -
DNA: TGCAGTGCCGGACAGGGGGCGACGAACACTGAAGCTTTCTTT
CDR3: CSAGQGATNTEAFF

V: TRBV5-1
J: TRBJ2-1
D: -
size: few
DNA: TGCGCCAGCAGCTTGGCCATAGGGAGAAACAGCTACAATGAGCAGTTCTTC
CDR3: CASSLAIGRNSYNEQFF

V: TRBV10-3
J: TRBJ1-1
D: -
size: few
DNA: TGTGCCATCAGTGATCGGCTGGGAGGGGAAGCTTTCTTT
CDR3: CAISDRLGGEAFF

V: TRBV11-2
J: TRBJ2-1
D: TRBD2
size: -
DNA: TGTGCCAGCAGCGCACTAGCGGGGGGACCCTACAATGAGCAGTTCTTC
CDR3: CASSALAGGPYNEQFF

V: TRBV6-2/TRBV6-3
J: TRBJ2-1
D: -
size: -
DNA: TGTGCCAGCAGACCCGACCGGCTATCAAACAATGAGCAGTTCTTC
CDR3: CASRPDRLSNNEQFF

V: TRBV19
J: TRBJ1-2
D: -
size: many
DNA: TGTGCCAGTAGTATCCGACGGACAGCCTCAATTAGGCACTATGGCTACACCTTC
CDR3: CASSIRRTASIRHYGYTF

V: TRBV5-1
J: TRBJ1-6
D: TRBD1
size: many
DNA: TGCGCCAGCAGCTTGGGGGACAGGAGTTATAATTCACCCCTCCACTTT
CDR3: CASSLGDRSYNSPLHF

V: TRBV5-6
J: TRBJ2-7
D: -
size: many
DNA: TGTGCCAGCAGCCCCGACCTCGGGGAGAGTCGCTACGAGCAGTACTTC
CDR3: CASSPDLGESRYEQYF

V: TRBV28
J: TRBJ2-6
D: -
size: once
DNA: TGTGCCAGCAGCCCCGGGGGAGGGACAGCTGTTTCTGGGGCCAACGTCCTGACTTTC
CDR3: CASSPGGGTAVSGANVLTF

V: TRBV20-1
J: TRBJ2-3
D: -
size: many
DNA: TGCAGTGCTCGGACGGGGGATGCGCAGTATTTT
CDR3: CSARTGDAQYF

V: TRBV20-1
J: TRBJ1-2
D: -
size: -
DNA: TGCAGTGCCCCCGGGGCCAATGACTATGGCTACACCTTC
CDR3: CSAPGANDYGYTF

V: TRBV29-1
J: TRBJ2-3
D: TRBD1
size: few
DNA: TGCAGCGTTGAAGGACAGGGTAGCACAGATACGCAGTATTTT
CDR3: CSVEGQGSTDTQYF

V: TRBV7-2
J: TRBJ1-4
D: -
size: few
DNA: TGTGCCAGCAGCTTAGGAGTCGGTCTTGAAAAACTGTTTTTT
CDR3: CASSLGVGLEKLFF

V: TRBV4-3
J: TRBJ1-3
D: -
size: few
DNA: TGCGCCAGCAGCGCGTCCCCGAGGGGGGCAAACACCATATATTTT
CDR3: CASSASPRGANTIYF

V: TRBV7-9
J: TRBJ2-1
D: -
size: many
DNA: TGTGCCAGCAGCTTAGACGGTCGGCGGGAATACAATGAGCAGTTCTTC
CDR3: CASSLDGRREYNEQFF

V: TRBV29-1
J: TRBJ1-1
D: TRBD1
size: -
DNA: TGCAGCGGGTCACAGGGGGCGAACACTGAAGCTTTCTTT
CDR3: CSGSQGANTEAFF

V: TRBV12-3/TRBV12-4
J: TRBJ2-7
D: TRBD2
size: -
DNA: TGTGCCAGCAGTAGACTAGCGGGCTCCTACGAGCAGTACTTC
CDR3: CASSRLAGSYEQYF

V: TRBV7-8
J: TRBJ2-7
D: -
size: -
DNA: TGTGCCAGCAGCTTGCGTGGATTGGAATTAGTGTACGAGCAGTACTTC
CDR3: CASSLRGLELVYEQYF

V: TRBV2
J: TRBJ1-1
D: -
size: -
DNA: TGTGCCAGCACGGACCCTTCCACTGAAGCTTTCTTT
CDR3: CASTDPSTEAFF

V: TRBV7-9
J: TRBJ1-1
D: -
size: few
DNA: TGTGCCAGCAGCTTCAAAGGTGCGGGGAACACTGAAGCTTTCTTT
CDR3: CASSFKGAGNTEAFF

V: TRBV20-1
J: TRBJ1-5
D: TRBD1
size: -
DNA: TGCAGTGCTAGAGACCCAGGGGGAAGCAATCAGCCCCAGCATTTT
CDR3: CSARDPGGSNQPQHF

V: TRBV12-3/TRBV12-4
J: TRBJ1-1
D: -
size: few
DNA: TGTGCCAGCAGTTTATTCGGGGGAGAGGTAGCTTTCTTT
CDR3: CASSLFGGEVAFF

V: TRBV20-1
J: TRBJ2-4
D: -
size: many
DNA: TGCAGTGCTCTGAAGGGGGTAGCCAAAAACATTCAGTACTTC
CDR3: CSALKGVAKNIQYF

V: TRBV6-5
J: TRBJ1-5
D: TRBD1
size: many
DNA: TGTGCCAGCAGTCCGGACAGGGTGGGTAATCAGCCCCAGCATTTT
CDR3: CASSPDRVGNQPQHF

V: TRBV7-9
J: TRBJ2-5
D: TRBD1
size: -
DNA: TGTGCCAGCAGCTTTGACAGGGCGCTACACGAGACCCAGTACTTC
CDR3: CASSFDRALHETQYF

V: TRBV14
J: TRBJ1-5
D: -
size: -
DNA: TGTGCCAGCAGCCAAAGGGGTAACAATCAGCCCCAGCATTTT
CDR3: CASSQRGNNQPQHF

V: TRBV5-6
J: TRBJ1-1
D: -
size: -
DNA: TGTGCCAGCAGCTCGGGCATAGAGGAAACTTTCTTT
CDR3: CASSSGIEETFF

V: TRBV19
J: TRBJ2-5
D: TRBD2
size: -
DNA: TGTGCCAGTAGCCTCGGGGGGGCCGTTGGGATCGTCGAGACCCAGTACTTC
CDR3: CASSLGGAVGIVETQYF

V: TRBV7-8
J: TRBJ2-1
D: -
size: many
DNA: TGTGCCAGCAGCTTCGGCGTCCCGTTAGTGGGAGAGCAGTTCTTC
CDR3: CASSFGVPLVGEQFF

V: TRBV12-3/TRBV12-4
J: TRBJ2-7
D: -
size: many
DNA: TGTGCCAGCAGCGGTAGGGGACGGTCCCTCGAGCAGTACTTC
CDR3: CASSGRGRSLEQYF

V: TRBV15
J: TRBJ1-1
D: TRBD1
size: -
DNA: TGTGCCACCAGCCCTATGACAGGGGGCACTGAAGCTTTCTTT
CDR3: CATSPMTGGTEAFF

V: TRBV6-1
J: TRBJ1-1
D: TRBD1
size: few
DNA: TGTGCCAGCAGGTTGGGACAGACGAAGAACACTGAAGCTTTCTTT
CDR3: CASRLGQTKNTEAFF

V: TRBV20-1
J: TRBJ2-5
D: -
size: -
DNA: TGCAGTGCGCTACAGGGAGGAGAGACCCAGTACTTC
CDR3: CSALQGGETQYF

V: TRBV7-9
J: TRBJ2-5
D: TRBD2
size: -
DNA: TGTGCCAGCAGCTCGGCGCAGCGGGGGGGACAAGAGACCCAGTACTTC
CDR3: CASSSAQRGGQETQYF

V: TRBV2
J: TRBJ2-5
D: -
size: few
DNA: TGTGCCAGCAGTGAGTTGACGGACCAAGAGACCCAGTACTTC
CDR3: CASSELTDQETQYF